Below, one TCR beta chain is given with its context. Germline V gene sequence: CDR1 SGHTA, CDR2 FQGTGA. This CDR3 comprises 15 residues. Deletions cut 2 bases from V and 6 bases from J, with 16 bases between. The record originates from a study of OX40 agonist ivuxolimab in advanced cancers. Study in general: Patients were infused with ivuxolimab every 2 weeks at 0.01 to 10 mg/kg.

Assay used: immunoSEQ multiplex PCR; TCRdb lists only in-frame clones, some missing. The sample shows fewer than 35,000 clones, approximately 86% of them seen only once. V gene TRBV7-3 combines with J gene TRBJ1-2, with D tentatively TRBD1 (6 bases). This TCR was recovered from an adult with an advanced solid tumor such as melanoma, head and neck, liver or kidney cancer. Sequenced here: CD4+ or CD8+ T cells sorted from blood, sampled in a trial of the OX40 agonist ivuxolimab. The DNA of the CDR3 is TGTGCCAGCAGCTTAGCACAGGGACGACTGGATGGCTACACCTTC. Translating it yields CASSLAQGRLDGYTF.